Shown below are 22 T cell receptor beta chains from a single sample sequenced in a study of cytomegalovirus exposure and HLA in healthy donors. Use of 60 Vbeta and 13 Jbeta primers characterized the PCR. The table came from immunoSEQ multiplex PCR; TCRdb's copy has only in-frame clones and leaves some out. The sample data list fewer than 100,000 clones. The specimen sequenced was PBMCs. The receptor source for this set is a man aged 18 to 29 in good health and CMV-seropositive.

CDR3 residues: CSADEVGGGQYF. CDR3 DNA: TGCAGCGCAGATGAAGTGGGGGGAGGGCAGTACTTC. The chain uses TRBV29-1 and TRBJ2-7, with D perhaps matching TRBD2 (6 bases). V was pared by 7 bases and J by 9 bases, with 19 bases between. This CDR3 comprises 12 residues. From germline, CDR1 is SQVTM and CDR2 ANQGSEA.

This clone is classed as medium-sized (0.01 to 0.1%) by frequency. The rearrangement uses TRBV15 and TRBJ1-2, with D possibly being TRBD1 (5 bases). V gave up 0 bases and J gave up 5 bases, with 10 bases separating them. The CDR3 spans 14 residues. CDR1 LNHNV and CDR2 YYDKDF come from the germline V gene (reference sequence). CDR3 in DNA: TGTGCCACCAGCAGAGATCTTGCAGGGTATGGCTACACCTTC. Encoded protein: CATSRDLAGYGYTF.

The CDR3 spells CASSLGTGGAYEQYF. The CDR3 DNA reads TGTGCCAGCAGCTTAGGGACAGGGGGCGCCTACGAGCAGTACTTC. This chain uses TRBV13 with TRBJ2-7; 10 bases line up with TRBD1. The length of the CDR3 is 15 residues. Germline V lookup: CDR1 PRHDT, CDR2 FYEKMQ (reference sequence). Trimming removed 0 bases from V and 2 bases from J; junction bases left unmatched: 1.

V is TRBV11-2 and J is TRBJ1-2; D remains unclear. The ends were cut back, 1 base at V and 8 bases at J, with 8 bases in the middle. This CDR3 region has 12 residues. CDR1 is SGHAT and CDR2 is FQNNGV in the germline V gene. This CDR3 reads CASSLGPNGYTF. CDR3 nucleotide sequence: TGTGCCAGCAGCTTAGGGCCCAACGGCTACACCTTC.

V is TRBV27 and J is TRBJ1-5; 7 nucleotides match TRBD1. Germline lookup yields CDR1 MNHEY and CDR2 SMNVEV (reference sequence). Trimming took 7 bases from V and 2 from J; bases not matched to a gene: 5. There are 14 residues in the CDR3. The CDR3 is CASKPDRGNQPQHF. CDR3 nucleotide sequence: TGTGCCAGCAAACCAGACAGGGGCAATCAGCCCCAGCATTTT.

The chain is built from TRBV19 and TRBJ1-6; D is perhaps TRBD1 (6 bases). CDR1 and CDR2 (germline): LNHDA, SQIVND (reference sequence). This CDR3 comprises 15 residues. Trimming removed 7 bases at V and 7 bases at J, with 17 bases between. The CDR3 coding sequence is TGTGCCAGTACCCCAGGGGCCGGGAGGAATTCACCCCTCCACTTT. It is translated as CASTPGAGRNSPLHF.

This chain joins TRBV6-1 and TRBJ2-3, with TRBD2 identical over 7 bases. This CDR3 contains 12 residues. The germline gives CDR1 MNHNS, CDR2 SASEGT. Trimming removed 7 bases from V and 5 bases from J; junction bases left unmatched: 3. CDR3 residues: CASTQRGDTQYF. DNA for the CDR3: TGTGCCAGCACCCAGCGGGGAGATACGCAGTATTTT.

In DNA form, the CDR3 reads TGTGCCAGCAGCCTAATGGGGGCTTTCGGGGAGCTGTTTTTT. It codes for CASSLMGAFGELFF. The J gene is TRBJ2-2, the V gene TRBV7-2; maybe TRBD1 (6 bases). V lost 5 bases to trimming and J lost 7 bases, with 14 bases between them. Per the germline V gene, CDR1 is SGHTA and CDR2 is FQGNSA. The CDR3 consists of 14 residues.

The V call is TRBV28, the J call TRBJ2-7; no definite D call. The germline V and J ends were trimmed by 3 bases and 1 base, with 7 bases remaining between them. Germline-derived CDR1 and CDR2 are MDHEN and SYDVKM. This CDR3 has 13 residues. The CDR3 region has the DNA TGTGCCAGCAGTTTGATACAGTCCTACGAGCAGTACTTC. Translation gives CASSLIQSYEQYF.

The J gene is TRBJ2-2, the V gene TRBV27; TRBD2 might be the D (5 bases). The V end was cut by 5 bases, the J end by 7 bases, with 11 bases between. This CDR3 is built from 13 residues. Per germline, CDR1 MNHEY and CDR2 SMNVEV (reference sequence). The CDR3, as DNA: TGTGCCAGCAGTCCGGCCCGGGGCGGGGAGCTGTTTTTT. This sequence encodes CASSPARGGELFF.

This chain uses TRBV11-2 with TRBJ1-2; TRBD1 matches at 8 bases. Germline V lookup: CDR1 SGHAT, CDR2 FQNNGV. The V gene end was trimmed by 1 base and the J gene end by 4 bases; junction bases not matched to a gene: 2. This CDR3 region has 14 residues. This chain's CDR3 is CASSLGQGTYGYTF. DNA for the CDR3: TGTGCCAGCAGCTTAGGACAGGGGACCTATGGCTACACCTTC.

The V call is TRBV29-1, the J call TRBJ2-3, with unresolved D. The CDR3 runs to 11 residues. Germline V gene lookup returns CDR1 SQVTM and CDR2 ANQGSEA. V was clipped by 7 bases and J by 2 bases, with 7 bases between them. The CDR3 reads CSATPTDTQYF. The CDR3 bases are TGCAGCGCCACACCCACAGATACGCAGTATTTT.

The chain has TRBV18 and TRBJ2-1, with 10 positions matching TRBD2. Losses at the gene ends were 4 bases for V and 7 bases for J; bases not matched to a gene: 7. CDR3 length: 15 residues. CDR1 and CDR2 from the germline V gene are KGHSH and LQKENI. The CDR3 here is CASSLGLAGANEQFF. The CDR3 bases are TGTGCCAGCTCACTGGGGCTAGCGGGGGCAAATGAGCAGTTCTTC.

V is TRBV6-5 and J is TRBJ1-1; D remains unclear. V lost 5 bases and J lost 4, with 17 bases in between. The CDR3 is 15 residues long. Germline V gene sequence: CDR1 MNHEY, CDR2 SVGAGI. In DNA form, the CDR3 reads TGTGCCAGCAGTATCGAGATGAGGGCGGCCACTGAAGCTTTCTTT. Its translation is CASSIEMRAATEAFF.

The J gene is TRBJ2-7, the V gene TRBV7-8; D is perhaps TRBD2 (7 bases). The CDR3 runs 15 residues. V gave up 1 base and J gave up 2 bases, with 12 bases separating them. CDR1 SGHVS and CDR2 FQNEAQ come from the germline V gene. CDR3 amino acids: CASSLVGGDAYEQYF. The CDR3 DNA follows: TGTGCCAGCAGCTTAGTAGGGGGGGATGCCTACGAGCAGTACTTC. Full variable domain (rest looked up from reference TRBV7-8 and TRBJ2-7): GAGVSQSPRYKVAKRGQDVALRCDPISGHVSLFWYQQALGQGPEFLTYFQNEAQLDKSGLPSDRFFAERPEGSVSTLKIQRTQQEDSAVYLCASSLVGGDAYEQYFGPGTRLTVT.

The chain carries TRBV6-5 and TRBJ1-1; 9 bases fit TRBD1. This CDR3 has 14 residues. Losses at the gene ends were 2 bases for V and 7 bases for J; bases not matched to a gene: 5. Germline-derived CDR1 and CDR2 are MNHEY and SVGAGI. CDR3 loop: CASSYLDRGYEAFF. As DNA, the CDR3 is TGTGCCAGCAGTTACCTGGACAGGGGTTATGAAGCTTTCTTT.

The V call is TRBV28, the J call TRBJ1-2; 8 bases match TRBD1. Germline assignment: CDR1 MDHEN and CDR2 SYDVKM. The ends lost 2 bases at V and 8 bases at J; junction bases unmatched: 7. This CDR3 region has 14 residues. The CDR3, as DNA: TGTGCCAGCAGTTTACAGGACAGGGCAAGAGGCTACACCTTC. This codes for CASSLQDRARGYTF.

The gene calls are TRBV7-2 and TRBJ1-2; 7 positions agree with TRBD1. This CDR3 has 15 residues. Germline CDR1 is SGHTA and CDR2 is FQGNSA. With V trimmed by 1 base and J by 7 bases, 9 bases remained unmatched. Here the CDR3 reads CASSLVGQGVGGYTF. The CDR3 DNA is TGTGCCAGCAGCTTAGTGGGTCAGGGGGTTGGTGGCTACACCTTC.

The gene calls are TRBV18 and TRBJ2-5; the D gene is possibly TRBD2 (7 bases). The J call may be wrong; the DNA end is better matched by TRBJ2-7. The germline gives CDR1 KGHSH, CDR2 LQKENI. This CDR3 has 15 amino acids. CDR3 sequence (DNA): TGTGCCAGCTCACCAACGGGGGGCGGTTCCTACGAGCAGTACTTC. Residues: CASSPTGGGSYEQYF.

This sequence joins TRBV4-1 and TRBJ2-3; D remains ambiguous. The CDR3 has 15 residues. The germline V gene has CDR1 MGHRA and CDR2 YSYEKL. The V gene lost 4 bases and the J gene lost 2 bases, with 13 bases spanning the gap. The CDR3 region is CASSPVAATTDTQYF. The CDR3 DNA follows: TGCGCCAGCAGCCCTGTGGCGGCCACCACAGATACGCAGTATTTT.

The V and J genes are TRBV9 and TRBJ2-1; TRBD2 agrees at 16 bases. Looked up from germline, CDR1 is SGDLS and CDR2 is YYNGEE. Trimming removed 3 bases from V and 8 bases from J; junction bases left unmatched: 5. The CDR3 spans 16 residues. The CDR3 DNA sequence: TGTGCCAGCAGCGCGGGGACTAGCGGGGGGGCCGATGAGCAGTTCTTC. It translates to CASSAGTSGGADEQFF.

The chain recombines TRBV19 with TRBJ2-3; 10 bases agree with TRBD1. The CDR3 loop spans 19 amino acids. J gave up 3 bases and V 4 bases, and 16 bases lay outside the gene matches. Germline CDR1 reads LNHDA; CDR2 reads SQIVND (reference sequence). In nucleotides, the CDR3 is TGTGCCAGTAGTACCCAACTCCTGGACAGGGGGTTTTTAACAGATACGCAGTATTTT. It encodes CASSTQLLDRGFLTDTQYF.